This T cell receptor (beta chain) originates from a study of shared clonotypes between healthy human individuals. Study at large: A couple of female and a few male donors aged 18 to 49 were enrolled. Study results and caveats: When naive CD4 clonotypes were compared across several donors, approximately 4.9% were shared.

Trimming removed 5 bases at V and 4 bases at J, with 9 bases between. The CDR3 has 12 amino acids. Germline loops: CDR1 SEHNR, CDR2 FQNEAQ (reference sequence). Profiling relied on immunoSEQ multiplex PCR, and the TCRdb table lists in-frame clones only, not all of them. The sample lists around 2,000,000 clones, about 95% occurring once. Turning to this clone: Its antigen is unidentified. Other DNA sequences from this sample encode an identical CDR3 as well.

Naive CD8 cells comprised CD45RO-negative, CCR7-positively selected cells, excluding terminally differentiated effector memory CD45RA+ cells. Healthy adults negative for HIV, lacking recent acute infections or vaccinations, served as donors. Donors comprised only Caucasian adults living in Nashville, Tennessee. This TCR came from a man in his late teens or twenties in good health. The material sequenced was naive CD8+ T cells sorted from blood. The chain joins TRBV7-9 to TRBJ2-7; D not certain. CDR3 in amino acids: CASSHDNYEQYF. The CDR3 DNA reads as TGTGCCAGCAGCCACGACAATTACGAGCAGTACTTC.